The 17 T cell receptor beta chains listed next were all sequenced from one sample in a study of shared clonotypes between healthy human individuals. The repertoire was sequenced with immunoSEQ multiplex PCR; TCRdb's copy has only in-frame clones and lacks some. The data hold around 750,000 clones, with around 74% observed a single time. The sequencing input was memory CD4+ T cells sorted from blood. The subset here: CD45RA-negative fraction. These receptors were collected from a woman aged 25 to 39 in good health.

The gene calls are TRBV6-6 and TRBJ2-7; 7 bases fit TRBD2. This CDR3 has 16 residues. Per the germline V gene, CDR1 is MNHNY and CDR2 is SVGAGI (reference sequence). Trimming took 0 bases from V and 7 from J; bases not matched to a gene: 12. CDR3 protein: CASSYSGGERGWEQYF. The CDR3 DNA reads TGTGCCAGCAGTTACTCGGGAGGGGAACGGGGTTGGGAGCAGTACTTC.

This clone was counted only a few times. This chain links TRBV5-5 with TRBJ1-1; no firm D call. V gave up 1 base and J gave up 0 bases, with 7 bases separating them. Germline V gives CDR1 SGHKS, CDR2 YYEKEE (reference sequence). This CDR3 is built from 14 residues. The CDR3 bases are TGTGCCAGCAGCTTGAGAGTGATGAACACTGAAGCTTTCTTT. Encoded protein: CASSLRVMNTEAFF.

This clone came up a few times. The chain carries TRBV25-1 and TRBJ2-5, with D perhaps matching TRBD2 (6 bases). Germline assignment: CDR1 MGHDK and CDR2 SYGVNS. The germline V and J ends were trimmed by 5 bases and 2 bases, with 21 bases remaining between them. This CDR3 is 17 amino acids long. The chain's CDR3 is CASSLFGGSAGQETQYF. CDR3 coding DNA: TGTGCCAGCAGTTTATTTGGGGGTTCCGCGGGGCAAGAGACCCAGTACTTC. The whole variable domain, remainder taken from reference TRBV25-1 and TRBJ2-5, is EADIYQTPRYLVIGTGKKITLECSQTMGHDKMYWYQQDPGMELHLIHYSYGVNSTEKGDLSSESTVSRIRTEHFPLTLESARPSHTSQYLCASSLFGGSAGQETQYFGPGTRLLVL.

The chain uses TRBV29-1 and TRBJ2-5; tentative D call: TRBD1 (5 bases). The J call could be wrong; TRBJ2-7 is a better fit for the DNA end. The germline V gene encodes CDR1 SQVTM and CDR2 ANQGSEA. The CDR3 runs to 14 residues. CDR3 bases: TGCAGCGTAGCTGACAGAGTCGGCACCTACGAGCAGTACTTC. It yields the protein CSVADRVGTYEQYF.

The sample holds a few counts of this clone. V usage is TRBV5-1 and J usage is TRBJ1-3, with unresolved D. CDR1 and CDR2 from the germline V gene are SGHRS and YFSETQ. Trimming took off 4 bases at V and 0 bases at J, with 23 bases between the two ends. The CDR3 has 19 amino acids. The CDR3 DNA reads TGCGCCAGCAGCCCCGTAGTGTCCGGCAGGTTCGTCTCTGGAAACACCATATATTTT. This codes for CASSPVVSGRFVSGNTIYF. Together with reference TRBV5-1 and TRBJ1-3, the CDR3 gives the full variable domain: KAGVTQTPRYLIKTRGQQVTLSCSPISGHRSVSWYQQTPGQGLQFLFEYFSETQRNKGNFPGRFSGRQFSNSRSEMNVSTLELGDSALYLCASSPVVSGRFVSGNTIYFGEGSWLTVV.

A word on this clone: A much larger clone differs from this one at a single base, so this may be a read error. The gene calls are TRBV14 and TRBJ1-2; D possibly corresponds to TRBD1 (6 bases). Deletions cut 4 bases from V and 2 bases from J, with 8 bases between. Germline V gene lookup returns CDR1 SGHDN and CDR2 FVKESK. The length of the CDR3 is 13 residues. The CDR3 nucleotides are TGTGCCAGCAGCCCACAGGGAAACTATGGCTACACCTTC. Residues: CASSPQGNYGYTF.

This chain connects TRBV5-1 to TRBJ2-1; 9 bases are shared with TRBD2. The CDR3 contains 17 residues. V shed 3 bases and J 0 bases; nucleotides not matched to a gene: 7. Germline CDR1 reads SGHRS; CDR2 reads YFSETQ. The chain's CDR3 is CASSSRTSESSYNEQFF. CDR3 nucleotides: TGCGCCAGCAGCTCTAGGACTAGCGAGAGCTCCTACAATGAGCAGTTCTTC.

V and J are TRBV28 and TRBJ1-1; D may be TRBD1 (6 bases). The V end was cut by 6 bases, the J end by 4 bases, with 9 bases between. Looked up from germline, CDR1 is MDHEN and CDR2 is SYDVKM. This CDR3 has 12 residues. CDR3 residues: CASRAGVTEAFF. The DNA of the CDR3 is TGTGCCAGCAGAGCAGGGGTCACTGAAGCTTTCTTT.

The V and J genes are TRBV11-2 and TRBJ2-2; either TRBD1 or TRBD2 may supply D (5 bases each). Germline assignment: CDR1 SGHAT and CDR2 FQNNGV. The CDR3 totals 13 residues. Between the trimmed V and J ends, which lost 5 bases and 4 bases, there was a span of 8 bases. In DNA form, the CDR3 reads TGTGCCAGCAGCGCCGGGACCACCGGGGAGCTGTTTTTT. Amino acids: CASSAGTTGELFF.

The V gene is TRBV4-2, the J gene TRBJ1-1; TRBD1 agrees at 7 bases. This CDR3 has 15 amino acids. Germline V CDR1 and CDR2: LGHNA, YNFKEQ. J lost 0 bases, V lost 2 bases, and 3 bases had no gene match. The CDR3 region has the DNA TGTGCCAGCAGCCAACCACAGGGGATGAACACTGAAGCTTTCTTT. Residues: CASSQPQGMNTEAFF.

The J gene is TRBJ2-5, the V gene TRBV7-2; D is uncertain. In germline, CDR1 is SGHTA, CDR2 FQGNSA. This CDR3 region has 13 residues. The V end was cut by 3 bases, the J end by 2 bases, with 7 bases between. CDR3 region: CASSFRRQETQYF. CDR3 nucleotide sequence: TGTGCCAGCAGCTTTCGGAGACAAGAGACCCAGTACTTC.

The rearrangement links TRBV5-4 to TRBJ2-7; no clear D gene. Trimming took 0 bases from V and 1 from J, leaving 5 bases between them. CDR1 SGHNT and CDR2 YYREEE come from the germline V gene (reference sequence). This CDR3 has 13 amino acids. The CDR3 nucleotides read TGTGCCAGCAGCTTGGGATGGTCCTACGAGCAGTACTTC. Its protein product is CASSLGWSYEQYF.

This sequence joins TRBV5-6 and TRBJ2-1, with a tentative D call TRBD2 (5 bases). V was cut by 0 bases and J by 0 bases, with 10 bases left in between. The CDR3 is 16 residues long. CDR1 SGHDT and CDR2 YYEEEE come from the germline V gene. The CDR3 DNA follows: TGTGCCAGCAGCTTGGTCCGGGAACTCTCCTACAATGAGCAGTTCTTC. Protein product: CASSLVRELSYNEQFF.

The rearrangement joins TRBV5-1 to TRBJ2-2; 9 bases map to TRBD2. Looked up from germline, CDR1 is SGHRS and CDR2 is YFSETQ. The CDR3 covers 14 residues. After removal of 4 bases from V and 4 bases from J, the junction contained 2 bases not matched to a gene. Here the CDR3 DNA reads TGCGCCAGCAGCGCTAGCGGGACCACCGGGGAGCTGTTTTTT. Amino acid sequence: CASSASGTTGELFF. Full variable domain (rest looked up from reference TRBV5-1 and TRBJ2-2): KAGVTQTPRYLIKTRGQQVTLSCSPISGHRSVSWYQQTPGQGLQFLFEYFSETQRNKGNFPGRFSGRQFSNSRSEMNVSTLELGDSALYLCASSASGTTGELFFGEGSRLTVL.

This rearrangement joins TRBV28 to TRBJ1-2; 7 bases agree with TRBD1. Germline V gene lookup returns CDR1 MDHEN and CDR2 SYDVKM. J lost 7 bases, V lost 2 bases, and 7 bases had no gene match. The CDR3 is made up of 14 amino acids. The CDR3 coding sequence is TGTGCCAGCAGTTTACAAACAGGGGCTCGTGGCTACACCTTC. Residues: CASSLQTGARGYTF.

The chain joins TRBV6-6 to TRBJ2-2; no clear D gene. Germline lookup yields CDR1 MNHNY and CDR2 SVGAGI (reference sequence). CDR3 length: 15 amino acids. V shed 3 bases and J shed 0 bases, with 8 bases lying between them. CDR3 nucleotides: TGTGCCAGCAGTTATAGTGGGGCGAACACCGGGGAGCTGTTTTTT. Its protein product is CASSYSGANTGELFF.

The rearrangement joins TRBV18 to TRBJ1-1, with TRBD1 identical over 7 bases. The V gene end was trimmed by 4 bases and the J gene end by 7 bases; junction bases not matched to a gene: 3. This CDR3 is 12 amino acids long. Germline assignment: CDR1 KGHSH and CDR2 LQKENI. In nucleotides, the CDR3 is TGTGCCAGCTCACTAGGACAGGATGAAGCTTTCTTT. Protein product: CASSLGQDEAFF.